This note documents a single T cell receptor (beta chain) sequence. This record comes from a study of CD8+ T cells in alopecia areata. Treatment reported: oral pan-JAK inhibitor, 5-10 mg twice daily. cDNA serving as the sequencing template came from extracted, reverse transcribed RNA. Profiled with immunoSEQ multiplex PCR; TCRdb holds only in-frame clones, not every one. The sample carries some 220,000 clones, around 57% recorded once. V was clipped by 4 bases and J by 4 bases; unmatched bases: 13. The CDR3 length is 17 residues. The germline gives CDR1 SGDLS, CDR2 YYNGEE. The receptor was derived from a human donor with alopecia areata. The sample in question was CD4+ T cells sorted from blood, obtained at week 4, from a patient treated with tofacitinib. V usage is TRBV9 and J usage is TRBJ1-2, with 10 bases that match TRBD1. The CDR3 reads CASSTDRGPRGSYGYTF. The CDR3 coding sequence is TGTGCCAGCAGCACCGACAGGGGGCCGAGAGGATCCTATGGCTACACCTTC. Looking up the rest from reference TRBV9 and TRBJ1-2 gives the full variable domain: DSGVTQTPKHLITATGQRVTLRCSPRSGDLSVYWYQQSLDQGLQFLIQYYNGEERAKGNILERFSAQQFPDLHSELNLSSLELGDSALYFCASSTDRGPRGSYGYTFGSGTRLTVV.